This T cell receptor (beta chain) is from a study of T-cell reconstitution after alpha-beta-depleted transplantation in children (dated by TCRdb to the mid-2010s). About the full investigation: T-cell immune reconstitution after TCRalphabeta/CD19-depleted allogeneic hematopoietic cell transplantation in children was quantitatively tracked in the study by means of TCR repertoire profiling. Summary of the overall study and its limitations: Apparently early alphabetaT-cell count recovery about two months after transplant reportedly relied on only several hundred rapidly expanded clones derived from non-depleted graft cells. In some patients, the high TCRbeta diversity seen at day 60 was put down to recipient T cells and intrathymic progenitors that had survived conditioning. The frequencies of hyperexpanded clones fell over the following months, and after one year, T-cell counts and TCRbeta diversity were mostly attributed to newly produced T cells.

The library was made by PCR. TCRdb shows the sequencer as Illumina HiSeq 2500. TCR libraries were prepared with molecular barcoding, using unique molecular identifiers to normalize TCRbeta repertoire quantification. TCRdb redid the processing of the public reads, applying fastp at Q25 and MiXCR, and retained in-frame beta chains. Each CDR3 protein gets just one entry, which takes the most common genes and DNA from the rows behind it. This sample comprises 40,000 to 55,000 distinct CDR3 sequences, about 9.3% of them detected only once. About 26% of the sample goes to the ten largest clones. The CDR3 sequence holds 14 residues, the cysteine and phenylalanine included. Only the CDR3 region is kept as DNA, spanning 42 bases read in frame from base 1. The germline V gene yields MNHEY for CDR1 and SVGAGI for CDR2. Trimming removed 1 base from V and 13 bases from J; the gene matches leave 9 bases unexplained.

According to the study, the label for this sample's time point signals: day 60 (about 2 months) after transplantation. Read against the paper, the sample's treatment or condition label means: allogeneic hematopoietic cell transplantation with graft depleted of TCRalphabeta T cells and CD19 B cells. TCRalphabeta/CD19-depleted allogeneic hematopoietic cell grafts were given to the transplant recipients, all of whom were children. At least ten counts were recorded for this clonotype. What this receptor recognizes is not known. Base qualities are not recorded, but no much larger clone differs from it by a single base.

The source was PBMCs, mostly from graft donor cells, collected 60 days after TCRalphabeta/CD19-depleted stem cell transplant. This sequence originates from a male patient between 2 and 10 years old who had a stem cell transplant for chronic granulomatous disease, so the T cells may come from the graft donor. The V and J segments used are TRBV6-5 and TRBJ2-1, with 8 central nucleotides matching TRBD1. DNA sequence: TGTGCCAGCAGTTACTACAAGGACAGGGTTACCCAGTTCTTC. This codes for CASSYYKDRVTQFF.